A single sample is the source of the 17 T cell receptor beta chains below, sequenced in a study of blood T cell repertoires in COVID-19. The assay was immunoSEQ multiplex PCR, and TCRdb's table has in-frame clones only and misses some. Of some 100,000 clones listed, roughly 85% are singletons. Specimen: peripheral blood. These receptors originate from a woman in her 70s with active or convalescent COVID-19.

Only one count was recorded for this clone. The CDR3 protein is CASRSRASGSYEQYF. The CDR3 DNA reads TGTGCCAGCCGCTCTCGGGCTAGCGGGAGCTACGAGCAGTACTTC. This chain connects TRBV11-3 to TRBJ2-7, with 10 bases lining up with TRBD2. The CDR3 extends over 15 amino acids. From germline, CDR1 is SGHNT and CDR2 YENEEA. Unmatched junction bases numbered 10, after V lost 8 bases and J lost 3 bases.

The V call is TRBV30, the J call TRBJ2-7; 9 bases line up with TRBD1. This CDR3 is built from 14 residues. J was trimmed by 4 bases and V by 5 bases; bases with no gene match: 9. Germline CDR1 GTSNPN, CDR2 SVGIG (reference sequence). The CDR3 nucleotides are TGTGCCTGGCAACAGGGGGCGTTTGCTTACGAGCAGTACTTC. This translates into CAWQQGAFAYEQYF.

This chain uses TRBV20-1 with TRBJ1-2; D is ambiguous. V lost 4 bases to trimming and J lost 4 bases, with 7 bases between them. The CDR3 has 11 residues. From germline, CDR1 is DFQATT and CDR2 SNEGSKA (reference sequence). CDR3 residues: CSANSLYGYTF. The CDR3 DNA reads as TGCAGTGCTAACAGCCTCTATGGCTACACCTTC.

This chain connects TRBV7-8 to TRBJ2-2; the D gene is possibly TRBD1 (5 bases). This CDR3 spans 15 amino acids. Germline V CDR1 and CDR2: SGHVS, FQNEAQ. Trimming left V 7 bases short and J 6 bases short, with 18 bases between. As DNA, the CDR3 is TGTGCCAGCAATAGGGGTTTAAGTAATTCCGGGGAGCTGTTTTTT. Translation: CASNRGLSNSGELFF. Full variable domain (remainder filled in from reference TRBV7-8 and TRBJ2-2): GAGVSQSPRYKVAKRGQDVALRCDPISGHVSLFWYQQALGQGPEFLTYFQNEAQLDKSGLPSDRFFAERPEGSVSTLKIQRTQQEDSAVYLCASNRGLSNSGELFFGEGSRLTVL.

The V gene is TRBV7-2, the J gene TRBJ1-1; TRBD1 aligns across 7 bases. The germline CDR1 and CDR2 sequences are SGHTA and FQGNSA. The CDR3 has 13 amino acids. The J segment lost 9 bases and the V segment lost 5 bases, leaving 9 bases of the junction unmatched. The CDR3 protein is CASSRGGAAKAFF. DNA for the CDR3: TGTGCCAGCAGCAGAGGGGGCGCGGCTAAAGCTTTCTTT.

The rearrangement joins TRBV2 to TRBJ1-4; weak D call: TRBD1 (5 bases). Trimming removed 3 bases from V and 7 bases from J, with 15 bases in between. The CDR3 contains 15 residues. The germline V gene encodes CDR1 SNHLY and CDR2 FYNNEI. CDR3: CASSDMAGSLEKLFF. In DNA form, the CDR3 reads TGTGCCAGCAGTGACATGGCAGGGTCACTTGAAAAACTGTTTTTT. The full variable domain, with the rest looked up from reference TRBV2 and TRBJ1-4, is EPEVTQTPSHQVTQMGQEVILRCVPISNHLYFYWYRQILGQKVEFLVSFYNNEISEKSEIFDDQFSVERPDGSNFTLKIRSTKLEDSAMYFCASSDMAGSLEKLFFGSGTQLSVL.

V usage is TRBV27 and J usage is TRBJ2-2, with D possibly matching TRBD1 (6 bases). Between the trimmed V and J ends, which lost 2 bases and 4 bases, there was a span of 8 bases. Germline V gene sequence: CDR1 MNHEY, CDR2 SMNVEV (reference sequence). The CDR3 is 14 residues long. The CDR3 sequence: CASSLNRVTGELFF. For the CDR3, the DNA is TGTGCCAGCAGTTTAAACAGGGTCACCGGGGAGCTGTTTTTT.

The J gene is TRBJ1-4, the V gene TRBV5-4; no reliable D call. The CDR3 runs to 13 residues. The V gene's germline CDR1 is SGHNT and CDR2 YYREEE (reference sequence). The V gene lost 1 base and the J gene lost 3 bases, with 4 bases spanning the gap. This chain's CDR3 is CASSLTANEKLFF. The CDR3 DNA follows: TGTGCCAGCAGCTTGACGGCTAATGAAAAACTGTTTTTT.

This clone was counted a single time. The genes are TRBV11-3 and TRBJ2-1, with TRBD2 as a possible D gene (5 bases). CDR3 size: 15 residues. Trimming stripped 0 bases from V and 4 bases from J, with 10 bases between. Germline V gene sequence: CDR1 SGHNT, CDR2 YENEEA. This CDR3 is CASSLDREGYNEQFF. In nucleotides, the CDR3 is TGTGCCAGCAGCTTAGATCGCGAGGGTTACAATGAGCAGTTCTTC.

The gene calls are TRBV5-8 and TRBJ1-1, with TRBD1 matching 11 bases. CDR3 size: 16 residues. Germline V lookup: CDR1 SGHTS, CDR2 YDEGEE. V was pared by 0 bases and J by 5 bases, with 6 bases of the junction left unmatched. DNA of the CDR3: TGTGCCAGCAGCTTGGTCGGGACAGGGGGAGGAACTGAAGCTTTCTTT. It encodes CASSLVGTGGGTEAFF. Full variable domain (missing parts from reference TRBV5-8 and TRBJ1-1): EAGVTQSPTHLIKTRGQQATLRCSPISGHTSVYWYQQALGLGLQFLLWYDEGEERNRGNFPPRFSGRQFPNYSSELNVNALELEDSALYLCASSLVGTGGGTEAFFGQGTRLTVV.

The chain carries TRBV27 and TRBJ2-1, with a weak D call TRBD1 (5 bases). Germline V gene lookup returns CDR1 MNHEY and CDR2 SMNVEV (reference sequence). V shed 4 bases and J shed 6 bases, with 7 bases lying between them. The CDR3 is 12 amino acids. The CDR3 reads CASSYRSNEQFF. The CDR3 DNA follows: TGTGCCAGCAGTTACAGGAGCAATGAGCAGTTCTTC.

The chain recombines TRBV4-3 with TRBJ1-4; perhaps TRBD1 as D (5 bases). V lost 0 bases and J 11 bases, leaving 13 bases between the germline ends. The CDR3 totals 14 residues. Germline V gives CDR1 LGHNA, CDR2 YSLEER. CDR3 coding DNA: TGCGCCAGCAGCCAAGAGGGGGAGGGGCTGAAACTGTTTTTT. This gives the protein CASSQEGEGLKLFF.

The chain is built from TRBV13 and TRBJ1-4; D not resolved. V lost 4 bases and J 1 base, leaving 7 bases between the germline ends. The CDR3 loop spans 14 amino acids. Per the germline V gene, CDR1 is PRHDT and CDR2 is FYEKMQ (reference sequence). The DNA for the CDR3 is TGTGCCAGCAGCTCTACGCAAACTAATGAAAAACTGTTTTTT. It is translated as CASSSTQTNEKLFF.

This rearrangement joins TRBV15 to TRBJ2-6; 9 bases line up with TRBD1. Germline values: CDR1 LNHNV, CDR2 YYDKDF (reference sequence). This CDR3 region has 18 residues. With 4 bases clipped from V and 4 bases from J, the junction kept 11 bases outside the gene matches. Here the CDR3 DNA reads TGTGCCACCAGCACAAGAACAGGGGGCGTATCCGGGGCCAACGTCCTGACTTTC. Protein product: CATSTRTGGVSGANVLTF.

This sequence joins TRBV13 and TRBJ2-1; 8 bases align to TRBD2. Looked up from germline, CDR1 is PRHDT and CDR2 is FYEKMQ (reference sequence). After removal of 3 bases from V and 4 bases from J, the junction contained 8 bases not matched to a gene. This CDR3 has 16 amino acids. CDR3 coding DNA: TGTGCCAGCAGCTTTAGAAGCGGGGGTGGTTACAATGAGCAGTTCTTC. Protein product: CASSFRSGGGYNEQFF.

V is TRBV6-5 and J is TRBJ2-7; 7 positions match TRBD1. This CDR3 is built from 14 residues. The V segment lost 6 bases and the J segment 4 bases; nucleotides outside the gene matches: 9. The germline V gene encodes CDR1 MNHEY and CDR2 SVGAGI. This CDR3 is CASSPGTDYYEQYF. The CDR3, as DNA: TGTGCCAGCAGCCCCGGGACAGATTATTACGAGCAGTACTTC.

The rearrangement links TRBV7-8 to TRBJ1-2, with D possibly TRBD1 on 6 matching bases. Germline CDR1 and CDR2: SGHVS and FQNEAQ. Trimming cost V 5 bases and J 4 bases, with 11 bases left between them. There are 13 residues in the CDR3. CDR3 sequence (DNA): TGTGCCAGCAGCCCGGACAGCGCCTATGGCTACACCTTC. This gives the protein CASSPDSAYGYTF.